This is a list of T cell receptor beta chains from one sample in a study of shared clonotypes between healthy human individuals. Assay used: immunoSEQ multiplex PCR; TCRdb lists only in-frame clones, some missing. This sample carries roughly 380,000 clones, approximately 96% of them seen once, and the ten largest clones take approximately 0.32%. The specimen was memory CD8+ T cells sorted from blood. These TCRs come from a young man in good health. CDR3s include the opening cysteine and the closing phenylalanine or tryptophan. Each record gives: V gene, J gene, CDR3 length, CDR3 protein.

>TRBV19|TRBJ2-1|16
CASSAPGLVPYNEQFF
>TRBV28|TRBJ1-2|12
CASRSTAYGYTF
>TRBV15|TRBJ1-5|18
CATSANDRDRGRNQPQHF
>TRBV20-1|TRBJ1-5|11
CSARVGEPQHF
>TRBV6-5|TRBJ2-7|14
CASSRTSETYEQYF
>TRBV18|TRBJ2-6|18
CASSPPGRVASGANVLTF
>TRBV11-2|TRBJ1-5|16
CASSLGEGGRHQPQHF
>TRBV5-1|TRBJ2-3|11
CASSLEDTQYF
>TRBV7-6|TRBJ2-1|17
CASSPYWGGLGDNEQFF
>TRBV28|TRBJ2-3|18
CASSFLAVRLAGEGPQYF
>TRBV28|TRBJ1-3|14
CASSARRSGNTIYF
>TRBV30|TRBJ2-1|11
CAWSPINEQFF
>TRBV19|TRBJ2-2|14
CATGSGPNTGELFF
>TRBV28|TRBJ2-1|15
CASSPPGAVYNEQFF
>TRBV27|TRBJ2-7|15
CASSSSGAGSYEQYF
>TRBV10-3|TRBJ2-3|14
CAIKTSGSTDTQYF
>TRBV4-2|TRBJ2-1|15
CASSLLAGGNNEQFF
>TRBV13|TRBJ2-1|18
CASSFASGSGGLYNEQFF
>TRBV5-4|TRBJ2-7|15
CASSGGLLPSYEQYF
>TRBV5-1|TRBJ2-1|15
CASTLMGAIYNEQFF
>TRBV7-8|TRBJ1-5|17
CASSLMIRGVSNQPQHF
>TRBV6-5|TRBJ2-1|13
CASRGTLNNEQFF
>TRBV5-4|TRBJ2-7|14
CASSPAGGSGGQYF
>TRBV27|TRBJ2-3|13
CASSLFGPDTQYF
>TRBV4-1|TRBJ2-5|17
CASSQQGRGQNQETQYF
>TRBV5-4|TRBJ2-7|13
CASSPQGPYEQYF
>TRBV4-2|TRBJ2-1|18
CASSQELIATSSYNEQFF
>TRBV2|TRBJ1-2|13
CASSEQGGYGYTF
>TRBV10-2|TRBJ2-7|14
CASPGAVLSYEQYF
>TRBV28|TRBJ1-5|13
CASMAGYNQPQHF
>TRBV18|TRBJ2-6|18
CASSPVGRGQTGANVLTF
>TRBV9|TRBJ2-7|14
CASSDRDSVYEQYF
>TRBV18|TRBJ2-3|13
CASSPWGMDTQYF
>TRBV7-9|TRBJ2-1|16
CASIHLAGPLVNEQFF
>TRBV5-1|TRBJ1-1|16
CASTSGVLSTESEAFF
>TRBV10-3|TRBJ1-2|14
CAISESKGSDGYTF
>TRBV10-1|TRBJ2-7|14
CASSDPGQVNEQYF
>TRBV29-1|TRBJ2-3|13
CSVATGHTDTQYF
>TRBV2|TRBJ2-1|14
CASSWTSGDNEQFF
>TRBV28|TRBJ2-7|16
CASSTSGRAKSPEQYF
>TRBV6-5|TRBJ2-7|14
CASSLSGRFGEQYF
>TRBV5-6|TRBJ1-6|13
CASRSSYNSPLHF